The sequence of this TCR beta chain was determined in a study of CD8 T cells in Susac syndrome. V was pared by 6 bases and J by 7 bases, with 3 bases of the junction left unmatched. This CDR3 is 12 amino acids long. Looked up from germline, CDR1 is DFQATT and CDR2 is SNEGSKA (reference sequence). Random hexamers served to reverse transcribe about 0.45 to 1 ug RNA. TCR beta CDR3 was amplified by immunoSEQ multiplex PCR. This amplification extended across 54 Vbeta and 13 Jbeta segments. TCRdb re-called the immunoSEQ multiplex PCR reads through MiXCR, storing one row per CDR3 protein. The sample holds some 120,000 distinct CDR3 sequences, about nine tenths seen once.

The rearrangement uses TRBV20-1 and TRBJ1-5; 10 bases align to TRBD1. The sample was CD4+ T cells from PBMCs. This receptor was identified in a human donor in good health. The DNA of the CDR3 is TGCAGTGCCGGACAGGGGGAACAGCCCCAGCATTTT. Translated: CSAGQGEQPQHF.